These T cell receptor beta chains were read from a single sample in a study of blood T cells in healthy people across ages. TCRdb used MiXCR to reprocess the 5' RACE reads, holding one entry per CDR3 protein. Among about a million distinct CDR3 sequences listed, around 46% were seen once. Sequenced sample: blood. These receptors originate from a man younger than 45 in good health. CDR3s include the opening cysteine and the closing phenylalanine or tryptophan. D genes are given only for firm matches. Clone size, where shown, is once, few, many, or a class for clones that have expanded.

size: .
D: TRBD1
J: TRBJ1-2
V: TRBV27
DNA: TGTGCCAGCAGTCCAAGGACAGGGCGCGGCTACACCTTC
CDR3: CASSPRTGRGYTF

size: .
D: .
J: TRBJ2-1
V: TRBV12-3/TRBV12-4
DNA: TGTGCCAGCGGGGGGGCCTATGAGCAGTTCTTC
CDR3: CASGGAYEQFF

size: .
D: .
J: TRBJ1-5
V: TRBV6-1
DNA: TGTGCCAGCAGTGCCAGAGACATCAATCAGCCCCAGCATTTT
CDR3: CASSARDINQPQHF

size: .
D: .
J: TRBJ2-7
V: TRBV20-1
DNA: TGCAGTGCGCCGCATCCGATGACGTTCCTCGAGCAGTACTTC
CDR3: CSAPHPMTFLEQYF

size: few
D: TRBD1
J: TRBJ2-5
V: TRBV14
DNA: TGTGCCAGCAGCCAAACAGGGGGCGCCCCCCAAGAGCAGTACTTC
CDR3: CASSQTGGAPQEQYF

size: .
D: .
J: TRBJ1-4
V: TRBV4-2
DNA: TGTGCCAGCAGCCCGATGACAGGCGATAATGAAAAACTGTTTTTT
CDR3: CASSPMTGDNEKLFF

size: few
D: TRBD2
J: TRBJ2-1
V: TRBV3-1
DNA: TGTGCCAGCAGTAATCGCGGGGGTTCCTACAATGAGCAGTTCTTC
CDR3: CASSNRGGSYNEQFF

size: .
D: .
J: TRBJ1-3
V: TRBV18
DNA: TGTGCCAGCTCAGAGGGAGTCTTGTCTGGAAACACCATATATTTT
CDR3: CASSEGVLSGNTIYF

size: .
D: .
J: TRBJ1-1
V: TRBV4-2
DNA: TGTGCCAGCAGCCAAGATCCCCGTCAGGTCGGGGCTGGAGACACTGAAGCTTTCTTT
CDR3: CASSQDPRQVGAGDTEAFF

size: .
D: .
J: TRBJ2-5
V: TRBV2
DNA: TGTGCCAGCAGTTCAGGGGTCCTGGGGACCCAGTACTTC
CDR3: CASSSGVLGTQYF

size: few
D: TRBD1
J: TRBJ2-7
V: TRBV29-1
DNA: TGCAGCGTTGAAAGGGGACAGGGCTCCTACAATGAGCAGTACTTC
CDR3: CSVERGQGSYNEQYF

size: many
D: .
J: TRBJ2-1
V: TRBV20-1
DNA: TGCAGTGCTAGCCAATCGTCCAAATCCTACAATGAGCAGTTCTTC
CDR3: CSASQSSKSYNEQFF

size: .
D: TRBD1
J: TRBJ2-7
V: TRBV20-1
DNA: TGCAGTGCTAGAGCCGAAACAGGGGGCCTCTCCTACGAGCAGTACTTC
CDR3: CSARAETGGLSYEQYF

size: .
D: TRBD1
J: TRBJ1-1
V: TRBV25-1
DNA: TGTGCCAGCATCGACAGGGTGGCGGGCACTGAAGCTTTCTTT
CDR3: CASIDRVAGTEAFF

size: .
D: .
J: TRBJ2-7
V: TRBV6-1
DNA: TGTGCCAGCAGTGAAAAGGGAACCTACGAGCAGTACTTC
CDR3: CASSEKGTYEQYF

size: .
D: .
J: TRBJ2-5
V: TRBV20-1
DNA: TGCAGTACTAATCCTCAAAGGGGCGAAGGGGAGACCCAGTACTTC
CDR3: CSTNPQRGEGETQYF

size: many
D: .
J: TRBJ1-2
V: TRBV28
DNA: TGTGCCAGCTCGTCGGGGGACCCCTATGGCTACACCTTC
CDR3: CASSSGDPYGYTF

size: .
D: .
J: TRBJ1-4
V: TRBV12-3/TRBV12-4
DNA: TGTGCCAGCAGTGGTGAGAGGGAGGGTAATGAAAAACTGTTTTTT
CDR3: CASSGEREGNEKLFF

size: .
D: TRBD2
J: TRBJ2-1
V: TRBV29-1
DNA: TGCAGCGTGGAATCCGGGACTAGAGCGCAAAATGAGCAGTTCTTC
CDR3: CSVESGTRAQNEQFF

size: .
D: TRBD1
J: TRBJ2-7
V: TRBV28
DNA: TGTGCCAGCAGTATCGGGACAGGGACCTACGAGCAGTACTTC
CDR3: CASSIGTGTYEQYF

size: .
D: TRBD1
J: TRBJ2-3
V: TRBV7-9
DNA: TGTGCCGGCAGGTTATCGACAGGGGGCGGAGATACGCAGTATTTT
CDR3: CAGRLSTGGGDTQYF

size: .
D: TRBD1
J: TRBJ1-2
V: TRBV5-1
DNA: TGCGCCAGCAGCTTGGCCACCTTCGACAGGGACAACTATGGCTACACCTTC
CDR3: CASSLATFDRDNYGYTF

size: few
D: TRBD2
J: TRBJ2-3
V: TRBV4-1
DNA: TGCGCCAGCAGCCAAGATCGGGGGGTGGGGGGTACGCAGTATTTT
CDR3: CASSQDRGVGGTQYF

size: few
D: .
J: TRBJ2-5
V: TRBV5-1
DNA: TGCGCCAGCGCACTACCCATGGCGTTAGAGACCCAGTACTTC
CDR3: CASALPMALETQYF

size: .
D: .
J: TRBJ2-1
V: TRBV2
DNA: TGTGCCAGCAGTGGGTCGGGAAGAAATAATGAGCAGTTCTTC
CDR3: CASSGSGRNNEQFF

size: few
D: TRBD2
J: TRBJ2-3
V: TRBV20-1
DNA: TGCAGTGCCCCTACTAGCGGGGGGGCAGATACGCAGTATTTT
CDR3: CSAPTSGGADTQYF

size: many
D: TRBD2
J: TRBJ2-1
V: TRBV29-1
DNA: TGCAGCGTTGCTTGGCGGGGGGGCAGGGAGCAGTTCTTC
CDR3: CSVAWRGGREQFF

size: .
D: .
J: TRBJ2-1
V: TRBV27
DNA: TGTGCCAGCAGACCCCCCGGGTCCTACAATGAGCAGTTCTTC
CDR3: CASRPPGSYNEQFF

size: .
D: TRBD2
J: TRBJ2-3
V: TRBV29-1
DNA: TGCAGCACACGGAGGGCTAGCGGCGCAGATACGCAGTATTTT
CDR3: CSTRRASGADTQYF

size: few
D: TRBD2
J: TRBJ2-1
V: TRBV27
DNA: TGTGCCAGCAGTTTGACTAGCGGGGGAACTCACAATGAGCAGTTCTTC
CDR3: CASSLTSGGTHNEQFF

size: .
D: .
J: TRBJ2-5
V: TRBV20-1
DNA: TGCAGTGCCCTTCCGTCCGACACCAGGAACCAAGAGACCCAGTACTTC
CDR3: CSALPSDTRNQETQYF

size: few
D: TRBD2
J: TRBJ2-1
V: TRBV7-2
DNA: TGTGCCAGCAGCTTAGGACTAGCGGTCAATGAGCAGTTCTTC
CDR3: CASSLGLAVNEQFF

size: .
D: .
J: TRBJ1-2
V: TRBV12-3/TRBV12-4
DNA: TGTGCCAGCAGTCCACAGGAGGGGAGGTATGGCTACACCTTC
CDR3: CASSPQEGRYGYTF

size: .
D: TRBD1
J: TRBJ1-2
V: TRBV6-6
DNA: TGTGCCAGCCGAGACCGGGACAGGGCTAGGGGGGCCTATGGCTACACCTTC
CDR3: CASRDRDRARGAYGYTF

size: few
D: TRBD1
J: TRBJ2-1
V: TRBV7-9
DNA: TGTGCCAGCAGCTTACCCGGGACAGGGGGATACAATGAGCAGTTCTTC
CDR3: CASSLPGTGGYNEQFF

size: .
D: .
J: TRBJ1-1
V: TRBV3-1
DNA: TGTGCCAGCAGCCAAGAGTTGGGGAACACTGAAGCTTTCTTT
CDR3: CASSQELGNTEAFF

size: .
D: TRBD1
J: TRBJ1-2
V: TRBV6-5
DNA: TGTGCCAGCAGTCCACAGGGGACCTATGGCTACACCTTC
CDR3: CASSPQGTYGYTF

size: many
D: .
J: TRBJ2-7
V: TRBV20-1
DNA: TGCAGTGCTAGAAGACAGAGCTCCTACGAGCAGTACTTC
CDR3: CSARRQSSYEQYF

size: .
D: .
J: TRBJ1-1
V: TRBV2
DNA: TGTGCCAGCAGGGGCGCCGGACAGATGCGCACTGAAGCTTTCTTT
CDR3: CASRGAGQMRTEAFF

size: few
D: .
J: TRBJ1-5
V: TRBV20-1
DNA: TGCAGTGCTAGAGGGAGGGAATGGAGTCAGCCCCAGCATTTT
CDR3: CSARGREWSQPQHF

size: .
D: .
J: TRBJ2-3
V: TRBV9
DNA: TGTGCCAGCAGCCCCCGGCCGATCGGGGGCACAGATACGCAGTATTTT
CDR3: CASSPRPIGGTDTQYF

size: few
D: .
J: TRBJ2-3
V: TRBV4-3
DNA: TGCGCCAGCAGCCACACGACAGGCGGCACAGATACGCAGTATTTT
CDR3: CASSHTTGGTDTQYF

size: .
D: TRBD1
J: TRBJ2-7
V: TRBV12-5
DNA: TGTGCTAGTGGTTTATACAGGGGGCCGGTCGAGCAGTACTTC
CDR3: CASGLYRGPVEQYF

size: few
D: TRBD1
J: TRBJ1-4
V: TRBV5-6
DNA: TGTGCCAGCAGCTTGGACAGACAGGGCGGTGGGGAAAAACTGTTTTTT
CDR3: CASSLDRQGGGEKLFF

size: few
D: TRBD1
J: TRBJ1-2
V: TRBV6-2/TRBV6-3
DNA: TGTGCCAGCAGTCCCCGGGGACAGGGGAAAGGCTACACCTTC
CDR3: CASSPRGQGKGYTF

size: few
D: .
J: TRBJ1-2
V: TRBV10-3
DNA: TGTGCCATCAGTGAGTCGGGGCCGCAGGGGTATGGCTACACCTTC
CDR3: CAISESGPQGYGYTF

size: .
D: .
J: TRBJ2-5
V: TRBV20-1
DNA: TGCAGTGCCGTTAGCCCCTCCGGGAGAAAAGAGACCCAGTACTTC
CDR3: CSAVSPSGRKETQYF

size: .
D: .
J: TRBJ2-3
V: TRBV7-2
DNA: TGTGCCAGCAGCTTATACTTACAGGGGGGGAGGATGCAGTATTTT
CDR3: CASSLYLQGGRMQYF

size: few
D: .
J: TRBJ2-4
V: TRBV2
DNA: TGTGCCAGCAGCCGCATACAGGGTGTGGGAAACATTCAGTACTTC
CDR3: CASSRIQGVGNIQYF

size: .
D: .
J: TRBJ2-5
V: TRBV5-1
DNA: TGCGCCAGCACCCCCGTGATTAGCGGAGACCAAGAGACCCAGTACTTC
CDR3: CASTPVISGDQETQYF

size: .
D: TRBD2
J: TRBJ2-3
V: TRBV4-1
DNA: TGCGCCAGCAGCCAAGACCCTAGCGGGGGGCCGGATACGCAGTATTTT
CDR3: CASSQDPSGGPDTQYF

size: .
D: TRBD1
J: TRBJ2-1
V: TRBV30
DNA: TGTGCCTGGGGGGGACAGGGGGCTGGCTACAATGAGCAGTTCTTC
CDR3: CAWGGQGAGYNEQFF

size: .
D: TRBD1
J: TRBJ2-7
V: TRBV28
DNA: TGTGCCAGCAGTCCTCGGACAGGGCCCAACGAGCAGTACTTC
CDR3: CASSPRTGPNEQYF